These 23 T cell receptor beta chains originate from one sample sequenced in a study of T cell responses to AZD1222 COVID-19 vaccine. The method was immunoSEQ multiplex PCR; TCRdb's version includes in-frame clones alone and lacks a portion of them. The table includes tens of thousands of clones, more than 75% detected once. The source material was peripheral blood, sampled on day 0 of AZD1222 vaccination. These TCRs come from an adult in good health.

CDR3: CASSLASGTSDTQYF. The CDR3 DNA is TGCGCCAGCAGCTTGGCTTCCGGGACTAGCGATACGCAGTATTTT. This chain connects TRBV5-1 to TRBJ2-3, with TRBD2 matching over 9 bases. Germline V gene data show CDR1 as SGHRS and CDR2 as YFSETQ. The CDR3 is 15 residues long. The ends lost 0 bases at V and 6 bases at J; junction bases unmatched: 5. Full variable domain (missing parts from reference TRBV5-1 and TRBJ2-3): KAGVTQTPRYLIKTRGQQVTLSCSPISGHRSVSWYQQTPGQGLQFLFEYFSETQRNKGNFPGRFSGRQFSNSRSEMNVSTLELGDSALYLCASSLASGTSDTQYFGPGTRLTVL.

The gene calls are TRBV14 and TRBJ2-7; D is undetermined. The CDR3 has 22 amino acids. Germline CDR1 SGHDN, CDR2 FVKESK. Trimming took 0 bases from V and 5 from J, leaving 35 bases between them. CDR3 amino acids: CASSQEPGWSGFSRNWVHEQYF. CDR3 nucleotides: TGTGCCAGCAGCCAAGAGCCGGGTTGGTCAGGTTTTTCCCGGAACTGGGTTCACGAGCAGTACTTC. Full variable domain (missing parts from reference TRBV14 and TRBJ2-7): EAGVTQFPSHSVIEKGQTVTLRCDPISGHDNLYWYRRVMGKEIKFLLHFVKESKQDESGMPNNRFLAERTGGTYSTLKVQPAELEDSGVYFCASSQEPGWSGFSRNWVHEQYFGPGTRLTVT.

The chain couples TRBV15 to TRBJ2-3; D might be TRBD1 (6 bases). This CDR3 has 17 amino acids. V dropped 0 bases and J dropped 2 bases, with 15 bases sitting between them. In germline, CDR1 is LNHNV, CDR2 YYDKDF (reference sequence). The CDR3 sequence is CATSRDQMGAFTDTQYF. The CDR3 coding sequence is TGTGCCACCAGCAGAGATCAAATGGGGGCCTTCACAGATACGCAGTATTTT.

The V gene is TRBV7-9, the J gene TRBJ2-3; 7 bases line up with TRBD1. The CDR3 is made up of 14 amino acids. CDR1 is SEHNR, CDR2 FQNEAQ, per germline (reference sequence). Trimming at V came to 7 bases and at J to 2 bases, leaving 6 bases not matched to a gene. The CDR3 DNA is TGTGCCAGCATGGGGACAGCATACACAGATACGCAGTATTTT. This encodes CASMGTAYTDTQYF.

The chain has TRBV7-8 and TRBJ1-5; D not certain. V lost 5 bases, J lost 6 bases, and 20 bases lay in between. CDR1 SGHVS and CDR2 FQNEAQ come from the germline V gene. This CDR3 has 16 amino acids. CDR3 amino acids: CASSEGQGPSGQPQHF. CDR3 bases: TGTGCCAGCAGCGAGGGTCAAGGGCCATCGGGTCAGCCCCAGCATTTT.

The chain has TRBV4-1 and TRBJ2-3; D possibly corresponds to TRBD2 (6 bases). Germline V gene sequence: CDR1 MGHRA, CDR2 YSYEKL. This CDR3 has 17 residues. Between the trimmed V and J ends, which lost 0 bases and 0 bases, there was a span of 13 bases. CDR3 bases: TGCGCCAGCAGCCAAGATCCGGGGAGGTCTAGCACAGATACGCAGTATTTT. Translating it yields CASSQDPGRSSTDTQYF.

This clone was picked up one time. This rearrangement joins TRBV29-1 to TRBJ1-1; unclear D gene. There are 12 residues in the CDR3. The ends were cut back, 7 bases at V and 1 base at J, with 10 bases in the middle. CDR1 is SQVTM, CDR2 ANQGSEA, per germline. The CDR3 reads CSASQTNTEAFF. The CDR3 DNA sequence: TGCAGCGCATCGCAGACGAACACTGAAGCTTTCTTT.

This clone appeared once. The CDR3 DNA is TGTGCCAGCTCAACACAGGGGACATCCCACGAGCAGTACTTC. Protein: CASSTQGTSHEQYF. The chain joins TRBV18 to TRBJ2-7; TRBD1 matches 7 bases. The CDR3 loop spans 14 amino acids. V was pared by 5 bases and J by 5 bases, with 9 bases of the junction left unmatched. Per the germline V gene, CDR1 is KGHSH and CDR2 is LQKENI.

The chain joins TRBV2 to TRBJ2-4, with 8 bases fitting TRBD1. This CDR3 is built from 12 residues. Germline V gene sequence: CDR1 SNHLY, CDR2 FYNNEI. J gave up 9 bases and V 7 bases, and 5 bases lay outside the gene matches. CDR3 nucleotides: TGTGCCAGCACCGACAGGGGTGGCATTCAGTACTTC. It translates to CASTDRGGIQYF. The entire variable domain, with the rest obtained from reference TRBV2 and TRBJ2-4, is as follows: EPEVTQTPSHQVTQMGQEVILRCVPISNHLYFYWYRQILGQKVEFLVSFYNNEISEKSEIFDDQFSVERPDGSNFTLKIRSTKLEDSAMYFCASTDRGGIQYFGAGTRLSVL.

The chain uses TRBV24-1 and TRBJ2-5, with a possible D match to TRBD1 (6 bases). Germline V CDR1 and CDR2: KGHDR, SFDVKD. V gave up 0 bases and J gave up 9 bases, with 7 bases separating them. CDR3 length: 12 residues. The CDR3 sequence is CATSDLQGSQYF. The DNA of the CDR3 is TGTGCCACCAGTGATTTGCAGGGGTCCCAGTACTTC.

The chain carries TRBV6-5 and TRBJ1-2; TRBD1 is a possible D gene (5 bases). The CDR3 has 13 amino acids. Germline V gives CDR1 MNHEY, CDR2 SVGAGI. V dropped 6 bases and J dropped 7 bases, with 15 bases sitting between them. The CDR3 loop reads CASRLLRGGGYTF. CDR3 DNA: TGTGCCAGCAGACTACTTCGGGGCGGTGGCTACACCTTC.

V usage is TRBV5-6 and J usage is TRBJ1-2; D possibly corresponds to TRBD1 (5 bases). The CDR3 extends over 13 amino acids. The V gene lost 10 bases and the J gene lost 3 bases, with 16 bases spanning the gap. Per germline, CDR1 SGHDT and CDR2 YYEEEE. In DNA form, the CDR3 reads TGTGCCGGAAGCAGGGTGGGGCACTATGGCTACACCTTC. It yields the protein CAGSRVGHYGYTF.

The rearrangement uses TRBV7-9 and TRBJ2-6; D uncertain. Germline values: CDR1 SEHNR, CDR2 FQNEAQ (reference sequence). V was cut by 4 bases and J by 4 bases, with 5 bases left in between. The CDR3 loop spans 13 amino acids. The CDR3 loop reads CASSSPGANVLTF. The CDR3, as DNA: TGTGCCAGCAGCTCCCCCGGGGCCAACGTCCTGACTTTC.

This clone was seen just once. The gene calls are TRBV10-1 and TRBJ2-1; D gene uncertain. V lost 2 bases, J lost 5 bases, and 7 bases lay in between. This CDR3 comprises 13 residues. CDR1 is WNHNN and CDR2 is SYGVQD in the germline V gene (reference sequence). The CDR3 bases are TGCGCCAGCAGTGAGACATGGGACAATGAGCAGTTCTTC. This encodes CASSETWDNEQFF.

This clone was observed once. J is TRBJ1-1 and V is TRBV3-1 (or the pseudogene TRBV3-2); tentatively, D is TRBD1 (5 bases). This CDR3 is built from 14 residues. The V and J ends lost 9 bases and 1 base respectively, with 15 bases between them. Germline V gives CDR1 LGHDT, CDR2 YNNKEL (reference sequence). The CDR3 DNA reads TGTGCCAGTTCCCCGGGACGGACGAACACTGAAGCTTTCTTT. Protein sequence: CASSPGRTNTEAFF.

The V and J genes are TRBV10-3 and TRBJ2-2; D is uncertain. The V gene lost 8 bases and the J gene lost 5 bases, with 12 bases spanning the gap. The CDR3 sequence is 13 residues long. Germline lookup yields CDR1 ENHRY and CDR2 SYGVKD. As DNA, the CDR3 is TGTGCCATCGCCTCGGGTCCGACCGGGGAGCTGTTTTTT. It codes for CAIASGPTGELFF.

This rearrangement joins TRBV2 to TRBJ1-6; D is ambiguous. Germline V gene data show CDR1 as SNHLY and CDR2 as FYNNEI. With 3 bases removed from V and 10 bases from J, the gap between germline ends came to 19 bases. This CDR3 comprises 16 residues. In DNA, the CDR3 is TGTGCCAGCAGTGAGTCCGTTGGACGGAACAGATCACCCCTCCACTTT. Translating it yields CASSESVGRNRSPLHF.

The chain joins TRBV6-5 to TRBJ1-4; 8 positions match TRBD1. The CDR3 totals 16 residues. CDR1 and CDR2 from the germline V gene are MNHEY and SVGAGI. Unmatched junction bases numbered 11, after V lost 3 bases and J lost 8 bases. Written as DNA, the CDR3 is TGTGCCAGCAGTTATGACCTTGGACAGGGAAAGGAAAAACTGTTTTTT. Residues: CASSYDLGQGKEKLFF.

The chain is built from TRBV10-2 and TRBJ1-2, with TRBD1 as a possible D gene (5 bases). This CDR3 spans 13 amino acids. The germline V gene encodes CDR1 WSHSY and CDR2 SAAADI. The V gene lost 5 bases and the J gene lost 3 bases, with 10 bases spanning the gap. Here the CDR3 reads CASSPSGDYGYTF. CDR3 coding DNA: TGCGCCAGCAGTCCCTCGGGGGACTATGGCTACACCTTC.

The rearrangement uses TRBV24-1 and TRBJ2-3, with 9 bases identical to TRBD2. The CDR3 has 15 residues. V trimming: 4 bases; J trimming: 4 bases; junction bases outside the gene matches: 5. Germline V CDR1 and CDR2: KGHDR, SFDVKD. CDR3 sequence (DNA): TGTGCCACCAGTGACGCGGGAGGGGGTCCAGATACGCAGTATTTT. Protein product: CATSDAGGGPDTQYF.

This rearrangement joins TRBV10-3 to TRBJ2-5, with 8 nucleotides matching TRBD1. Trimming took 5 bases from V and 3 from J; bases not matched to a gene: 5. The germline V gene has CDR1 ENHRY and CDR2 SYGVKD. The CDR3 is 14 residues long. The CDR3 loop is CAISPLDREETQYF. CDR3 coding DNA: TGTGCCATCAGTCCCCTGGACAGGGAAGAGACCCAGTACTTC.

This chain uses TRBV6-5 with TRBJ1-1, with 7 bases that match TRBD1. This CDR3 has 14 residues. The germline V gene encodes CDR1 MNHEY and CDR2 SVGAGI. V trimming: 10 bases; J trimming: 4 bases; junction bases outside the gene matches: 12. In DNA, the CDR3 is TGTGCCATCCAGCCCGGGACAGCCGCCACTGAAGCTTTCTTT. It encodes CAIQPGTAATEAFF.

This chain links TRBV5-1 with TRBJ2-7; D remains ambiguous. From germline, CDR1 is SGHRS and CDR2 YFSETQ. V was cut by 0 bases and J by 4 bases, with 5 bases left in between. The CDR3 runs to 12 residues. The CDR3 sequence is CASSLDRYEQYF. The DNA for the CDR3 is TGCGCCAGCAGCTTGGATAGATACGAGCAGTACTTC.